This T cell receptor beta chain is from a study of cytomegalovirus exposure and HLA in healthy donors. The J segment lost 0 bases and the V segment lost 4 bases, leaving 3 bases of the junction unmatched. This CDR3 region has 15 residues. Germline values: CDR1 SGHVS, CDR2 FNYEAQ. Both 60 Vbeta primers and 13 Jbeta primers went into the PCR. Clones were sequenced by immunoSEQ multiplex PCR, and TCRdb holds only the in-frame ones, with some missing. The sample has around 120,000 clones, over 65% seen once. This clonotype originated in a man aged 30-40 years in good health and CMV-seronegative. This chain connects TRBV7-6 to TRBJ2-5, with 9 bases fitting TRBD2. Material: PBMCs. CDR3 sequence: CASSSLAGNQETQYF. DNA of the CDR3: TGTGCCAGCAGCTCGCTAGCGGGGAACCAAGAGACCCAGTACTTC. Full variable domain (remainder filled in from reference TRBV7-6 and TRBJ2-5): GAGVSQSPRYKVTKRGQDVALRCDPISGHVSLYWYRQALGQGPEFLTYFNYEAQQDKSGLPNDRFSAERPEGSISTLTIQRTEQRDSAMYRCASSSLAGNQETQYFGPGTRLLVL.